A single sample is the source of the 27 T cell receptor beta chains below, sequenced in a study of blood T cell repertoires in COVID-19. Data came from immunoSEQ multiplex PCR; TCRdb stores just in-frame clones and leaves some out. The sample carries roughly 50,000 clones, roughly 88% recorded once. The sequenced material came from peripheral blood. All receptors come from an elderly woman with COVID-19, enrolled during active disease.

The V and J genes are TRBV12-3 or TRBV12-4 and TRBJ2-7; D not resolved. CDR3 length equals 13 residues. V gave up 3 bases and J gave up 0 bases, with 6 bases separating them. The CDR3 DNA reads as TGTGCCAGCAGTTTGCGGCACTCCTACGAGCAGTACTTC. It translates to CASSLRHSYEQYF.

This clone was seen repeatedly, ten times or more. The rearrangement uses TRBV2 and TRBJ2-2, with D tentatively TRBD2 (6 bases). Between the trimmed V and J ends, which lost 3 bases and 5 bases, there was a span of 19 bases. The CDR3 is 17 residues long. CDR1 is SNHLY, CDR2 FYNNEI, per germline. CDR3: CASSDIGGLSNTGELFF. DNA of the CDR3: TGTGCCAGCAGTGATATTGGGGGGTTGTCAAATACCGGGGAGCTGTTTTTT.

The CDR3 DNA sequence: TGTGCCAGCAGTCCGCACAGTTCCTACGAGCAGTACTTC. This codes for CASSPHSSYEQYF. The J gene is TRBJ2-7, the V gene TRBV11-1; D unresolved. Germline V CDR1 and CDR2: SGHAT, FQDESV (reference sequence). The CDR3 extends over 13 amino acids. V gave up 6 bases and J gave up 1 base, with 10 bases separating them.

The V gene is TRBV5-1, the J gene TRBJ2-7; 7 bases fit TRBD1. Germline trimming cut 3 bases from V and 7 bases from J; bases unmatched to any gene: 1. CDR3 size: 11 residues. Per the germline V gene, CDR1 is SGHRS and CDR2 is YFSETQ. The CDR3 protein is CASSWGQEQYF. CDR3 sequence (DNA): TGCGCCAGCAGCTGGGGACAGGAGCAGTACTTC.

This clone was seen a few times. The chain joins TRBV12-3 or TRBV12-4 to TRBJ1-5; 9 nucleotides agree with TRBD1. The length of the CDR3 is 13 residues. The trim removed 5 bases at V and 9 bases at J, leaving 5 bases unmatched. CDR3 nucleotide sequence: TGTGCCAGCAGTCCCGGGACAGGGCTGCCCCAGCATTTT. Its translation is CASSPGTGLPQHF.

This clone has just one count. The rearrangement links TRBV9 to TRBJ1-3; perhaps TRBD1 as D (5 bases). Germline values: CDR1 SGDLS, CDR2 YYNGEE. The length of the CDR3 is 18 residues. V gave up 0 bases and J gave up 0 bases, with 16 bases separating them. The CDR3 is CASSVAETDQYSGNTIYF. The CDR3 coding sequence is TGTGCCAGCAGCGTAGCCGAGACAGACCAATACTCTGGAAACACCATATATTTT.

The chain couples TRBV11-2 to TRBJ1-1, with D tentatively TRBD1 (6 bases). The CDR3 is 13 amino acids. The V and J ends lost 3 bases and 5 bases respectively, with 10 bases between them. Looked up from germline, CDR1 is SGHAT and CDR2 is FQNNGV. The CDR3 bases are TGTGCCAGCAGCTTGACAGGAAGGACTGAAGCTTTCTTT. Translation gives CASSLTGRTEAFF.

The chain carries TRBV6-5 and TRBJ2-1; TRBD2 matches at 10 bases. Germline V gene data show CDR1 as MNHEY and CDR2 as SVGAGI. J was trimmed by 4 bases and V by 6 bases; bases with no gene match: 6. CDR3 size: 15 residues. CDR3 coding DNA: TGTGCCAGCAGCCCCCGAGCGGGAGGGTACAATGAGCAGTTCTTC. Protein product: CASSPRAGGYNEQFF.

The chain is built from TRBV3-1 (or the pseudogene TRBV3-2) and TRBJ2-1; 12 nucleotides agree with TRBD2. The CDR3 covers 16 residues. Germline V gene lookup returns CDR1 LGHDT and CDR2 YNNKEL (reference sequence). J was trimmed by 9 bases and V by 1 base; bases with no gene match: 7. DNA of the CDR3: TGTGCCAGCAGCCAAGGACAACTAGCGGGGGGTGCTGAGCAGTTCTTC. Protein product: CASSQGQLAGGAEQFF.

V gene TRBV3-1 (or the pseudogene TRBV3-2) combines with J gene TRBJ2-7; TRBD1 aligns across 8 bases. The length of the CDR3 is 14 residues. V shed 1 base and J 2 bases; nucleotides not matched to a gene: 1. CDR1 is LGHDT and CDR2 is YNNKEL in the germline V gene (reference sequence). The CDR3 loop is CASSQVQGAYEQYF. The DNA for the CDR3 is TGTGCCAGCAGCCAAGTACAGGGGGCCTACGAGCAGTACTTC.

J is TRBJ2-1 and V is TRBV28, with D maybe TRBD2 (6 bases). The germline gives CDR1 MDHEN, CDR2 SYDVKM. The CDR3 totals 17 residues. V lost 4 bases and J 6 bases, leaving 22 bases between the germline ends. The CDR3 sequence: CASSSIYFGTLRNEQFF. The CDR3 DNA sequence: TGTGCCAGCAGTTCTATATATTTCGGGACTCTCCGCAATGAGCAGTTCTTC. Supplemented by reference TRBV28 and TRBJ2-1, the full variable domain reads DVKVTQSSRYLVKRTGEKVFLECVQDMDHENMFWYRQDPGLGLRLIYFSYDVKMKEKGDIPEGYSVSREKKERFSLILESASTNQTSMYLCASSSIYFGTLRNEQFFGPGTRLTVL.

V usage is TRBV12-3 or TRBV12-4 and J usage is TRBJ2-7; D not certain. This CDR3 comprises 12 residues. The V end lost 5 bases, the J end lost 3 bases, and 8 bases lay between the germline ends. The CDR3 sequence is CASSRQVYEQYF. Written as DNA, the CDR3 is TGTGCCAGCAGTCGACAAGTCTACGAGCAGTACTTC.

CDR3 DNA sequence: TGTGCCAGCAGCCCAACGGACAGGGGCAATCAGCCCCAGCATTTT. It yields the protein CASSPTDRGNQPQHF. This chain uses TRBV5-8 with TRBJ1-5; 8 nucleotides align to TRBD1. Germline V gene sequence: CDR1 SGHTS, CDR2 YDEGEE. V was pared by 4 bases and J by 2 bases, with 5 bases of the junction left unmatched. This CDR3 has 15 amino acids.

The chain couples TRBV19 to TRBJ1-1; possible D gene TRBD1, 5 bases. The CDR3 contains 15 residues. V was pared by 7 bases and J by 4 bases, with 19 bases between. CDR1 and CDR2 from the germline V gene are LNHDA and SQIVND (reference sequence). CDR3 coding DNA: TGTGCCAGTACCATGCGGGGGGGATTGGGCACTGAAGCTTTCTTT. As protein: CASTMRGGLGTEAFF.

V gene TRBV15 combines with J gene TRBJ2-4; 7 bases map to TRBD1. The CDR3 length is 17 residues. The V gene's germline CDR1 is LNHNV and CDR2 YYDKDF (reference sequence). With 2 bases clipped from V and 0 bases from J, the junction kept 7 bases outside the gene matches. CDR3 DNA: TGTGCCACCAGCAGATGGGGGACAGATCTAGCCAAAAACATTCAGTACTTC. Its translation is CATSRWGTDLAKNIQYF.

The chain links TRBV6-5 to TRBJ2-1; TRBD2 matches 11 bases. Germline V gene sequence: CDR1 MNHEY, CDR2 SVGAGI. The CDR3 is 15 amino acids. Unmatched junction bases numbered 5, after V lost 0 bases and J lost 10 bases. The CDR3 reads CASSYSSSGRPEQFF. The CDR3 DNA is TGTGCCAGCAGTTACTCGTCTAGCGGGAGGCCAGAGCAGTTCTTC.

This clone came up once. This chain connects TRBV4-2 to TRBJ1-2; perhaps TRBD1 as D (6 bases). The CDR3 runs 15 residues. Germline V gene sequence: CDR1 LGHNA, CDR2 YNFKEQ. The V and J ends lost 0 bases and 7 bases respectively, with 15 bases between them. Here the CDR3 reads CASSQDPRGSGGYTF. The DNA for the CDR3 is TGTGCCAGCAGCCAAGATCCCAGGGGCTCTGGTGGCTACACCTTC.

This clone was detected once. The chain couples TRBV4-1 to TRBJ2-1; possible D gene TRBD2, 5 bases. CDR1 and CDR2 from the germline V gene are MGHRA and YSYEKL. The CDR3 loop spans 15 amino acids. Trimming took 2 bases from V and 7 from J, leaving 15 bases between them. CDR3 bases: TGCGCCAGCAGCCAACGGGCCTCCCCGGGGAATGAGCAGTTCTTC. This translates into CASSQRASPGNEQFF.

The chain joins TRBV7-6 to TRBJ1-3, with 7 bases aligning to TRBD1. Germline V gene sequence: CDR1 SGHVS, CDR2 FNYEAQ. Unmatched junction bases numbered 3, after V lost 1 base and J lost 0 bases. The CDR3 spans 16 residues. The CDR3 here is CASSLGQGFSGNTIYF. In DNA form, the CDR3 reads TGTGCCAGCAGCTTAGGACAGGGATTCTCTGGAAACACCATATATTTT.

This clone was seen a single time. The rearrangement uses TRBV7-2 and TRBJ2-4; a weak D match, TRBD2 (5 bases). CDR1 is SGHTA, CDR2 FQGNSA, per germline. The CDR3 covers 14 residues. Trimming took 4 bases from V and 6 from J, leaving 13 bases between them. Here the CDR3 DNA reads TGTGCCAGCAGCTCCCCGGGAACCGGAAACATTCAGTACTTC. Its translation: CASSSPGTGNIQYF.

The CDR3, as DNA: TGTGCCAGCAGCTTGACAGGGCTGGGCACAGATACGCAGTATTTT. This encodes CASSLTGLGTDTQYF. The J gene is TRBJ2-3, the V gene TRBV5-6; maybe TRBD1 (6 bases). The CDR3 spans 15 residues. V shed 1 base and J shed 1 base, with 10 bases lying between them. Germline V gives CDR1 SGHDT, CDR2 YYEEEE.

The V and J genes are TRBV28 and TRBJ2-1; TRBD2 matches 8 bases. CDR3 length equals 13 residues. CDR1 and CDR2 (germline): MDHEN, SYDVKM. V dropped 4 bases and J dropped 8; count of bases not matched to a gene: 4. The CDR3 reads CASSSGGWDEQFF. CDR3 sequence (DNA): TGTGCCAGCAGTTCGGGGGGGTGGGATGAGCAGTTCTTC.

The chain has TRBV4-3 and TRBJ1-1, with 9 bases identical to TRBD1. The length of the CDR3 is 15 residues. Germline V gives CDR1 LGHNA, CDR2 YSLEER. The V and J ends lost 4 bases and 6 bases, in that order; junction bases with no gene match: 9. The DNA of the CDR3 is TGCGCCAGCAGCCGAGACAGGGGGTTAGGGGCTGAAGCTTTCTTT. Amino acids: CASSRDRGLGAEAFF.

This chain links TRBV28 with TRBJ2-7, with D possibly TRBD1 on 6 matching bases. The germline V gene encodes CDR1 MDHEN and CDR2 SYDVKM. V lost 4 bases and J 4 bases, leaving 20 bases between the germline ends. The CDR3 is made up of 16 amino acids. The CDR3 DNA is TGTGCCAGCAGTTCTTACAGCCCAGGGGTAGGGTACGAGCAGTACTTC. As protein: CASSSYSPGVGYEQYF.

In this sample, this clone turned up a few times. The chain carries TRBV6-2 or TRBV6-3 and TRBJ2-7, with D perhaps matching TRBD1 (5 bases). The ends were cut back, 6 bases at V and 0 bases at J, with 9 bases in the middle. The CDR3 is 13 residues long. Germline V gives CDR1 MNHEY, CDR2 SVGEGT. The DNA of the CDR3 is TGTGCCAGCAGCCCGCAGGGCTCCTACGAGCAGTACTTC. This codes for CASSPQGSYEQYF.

The chain combines TRBV9 with TRBJ2-1; 7 bases line up with TRBD2. Germline CDR1 SGDLS, CDR2 YYNGEE. This CDR3 is 14 amino acids long. The V segment lost 1 base and the J segment 9 bases; nucleotides outside the gene matches: 7. Written as DNA, the CDR3 is TGTGCCAGCAGCGTATCTAGCGGACTAGGTGAGCAGTTCTTC. Amino acid sequence: CASSVSSGLGEQFF.

This clone was observed a handful of times. The gene calls are TRBV12-3 or TRBV12-4 and TRBJ2-7, with 7 positions matching TRBD1. V trimming: 6 bases; J trimming: 2 bases; junction bases outside the gene matches: 4. CDR3 length: 13 amino acids. Here the CDR3 DNA reads TGTGCCAGCAGCTGGACAGGAGCCTACGAGCAGTACTTC. Its translation: CASSWTGAYEQYF.